This TCR beta chain was found in a study of blood T cells in healthy people across ages. Germline V gene data show CDR1 as WSHSY and CDR2 as SAAADI. This CDR3 has 16 residues. V lost 10 bases, J lost 1 base, and 11 bases stayed unmatched. Then a second PCR, running about 6 to 11 cycles, was carried out with a sample-barcoded 5' primer and a J-beta primer mix. Via MiXCR, TCRdb re-called the 5' RACE reads, giving one row per CDR3 protein. The data show fewer than 650,000 distinct CDR3 sequences, with 25% to 35% seen just once and approximately 3.3% held by the top ten. Comment on this clonotype: Its specificity is unknown.

General observations from the study: Long-lived donors had more naive CD4+ cells and higher diversity than aged donors.

This sample was also put to use in a study of T cells of mothers and their children. From that study: The sample comes from 8 or 9 healthy Caucasian donors: mothers and children. Extracted RNA, in its entirety, went into cDNA synthesis at approximately 1.5 ug per 15 ul. Over 9.5 million TCR beta CDR3 reads were obtained from each mother, and about 3 million from each child.

This rearrangement joins TRBV10-2 to TRBJ2-5, with 11 bases matching TRBD2. The TCR sequence derives from a boy aged 2-9 years in good health. The sample taken for sequencing was blood. The CDR3 protein is CATKGTSGGRQETQYF. The CDR3 nucleotides are TGCGCCACCAAAGGGACTAGCGGAGGACGCCAAGAGACCCAGTACTTC.